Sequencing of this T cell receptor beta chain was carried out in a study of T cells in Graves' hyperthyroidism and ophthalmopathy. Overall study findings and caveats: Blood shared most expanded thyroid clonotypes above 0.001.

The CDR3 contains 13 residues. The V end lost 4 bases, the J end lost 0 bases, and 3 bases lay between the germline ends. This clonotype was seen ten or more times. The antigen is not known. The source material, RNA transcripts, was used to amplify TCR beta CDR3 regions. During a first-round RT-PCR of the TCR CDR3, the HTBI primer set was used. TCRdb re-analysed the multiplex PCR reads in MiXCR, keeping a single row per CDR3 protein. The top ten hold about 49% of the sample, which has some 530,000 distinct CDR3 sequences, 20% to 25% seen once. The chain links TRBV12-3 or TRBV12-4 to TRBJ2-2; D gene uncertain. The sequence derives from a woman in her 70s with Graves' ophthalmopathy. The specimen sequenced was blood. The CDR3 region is CASSSPNTGELFF. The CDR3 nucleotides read TGTGCCAGCAGTTCTCCGAACACCGGGGAGCTGTTTTTT.